These 25 T cell receptor beta chains were sequenced from one sample in a study of shared clonotypes between healthy human individuals (dated by TCRdb to about 2020). CD8 naive samples consisted of CD45RO-negative cells that were positively selected for CCR7, yielding a CD45RA+CCR7+ population without TemRA cells. The method behind the library was the immunoSEQ multiplex PCR assay. TCRdb re-hosts the immuneACCESS table, in-frame sequences only. Its copies lack some clones; in the studies checked, an unresolved V gene accounts for under half of them, and the cause for the rest is not known. The sample table shows around 2,100,000 clones, and approximately 94% are seen once. The top ten clonotypes cover roughly 1.2% of the sample. The source material was naive CD8+ T cells sorted from blood. Explained via the paper, the cell subset or site label denotes: CD45RA+CCR7+. These receptors were collected from a man between 18 and 35 years old in good health.

The chain employs TRBV2 and TRBJ1-1; no clear D. The CDR3 runs 15 residues. The germline V gene has CDR1 SNHLY and CDR2 FYNNEI. Trimming pared 1 base from V and 3 bases from J, leaving 12 bases between. The CDR3 DNA follows: TGTGCCAGCAGTGAAGTAGGCCTGGTTGACACTGAAGCTTTCTTT. Translated, it gives CASSEVGLVDTEAFF.

The chain uses TRBV2 and TRBJ2-3; 15 bases are a match to TRBD2. The CDR3 sequence is 17 residues long. With V trimmed by 6 bases and J by 0 bases, 4 bases remained unmatched. Germline loops: CDR1 SNHLY, CDR2 FYNNEI. The CDR3 spells CASSWGLAGGSTDTQYF. Here the CDR3 DNA reads TGTGCCAGCAGCTGGGGACTAGCGGGGGGCAGCACAGATACGCAGTATTTT. Using reference TRBV2 and TRBJ2-3 for the parts outside the CDR3, the full variable domain is EPEVTQTPSHQVTQMGQEVILRCVPISNHLYFYWYRQILGQKVEFLVSFYNNEISEKSEIFDDQFSVERPDGSNFTLKIRSTKLEDSAMYFCASSWGLAGGSTDTQYFGPGTRLTVL.

The chain couples TRBV10-3 to TRBJ1-3, with D perhaps matching TRBD1 (6 bases). CDR3 size: 16 residues. Germline-derived CDR1 and CDR2 are ENHRY and SYGVKD. Trimming cost V 0 bases and J 3 bases, with 12 bases left between them. In DNA form, the CDR3 reads TGTGCCATCAGTGAGTCAGGACAGCCGGGTGGAAACACCATATATTTT. It codes for CAISESGQPGGNTIYF.

The genes are TRBV10-1 and TRBJ2-3; D unresolved. CDR1 WNHNN and CDR2 SYGVQD come from the germline V gene (reference sequence). V dropped 1 base and J dropped 3 bases, with 14 bases sitting between them. This CDR3 comprises 16 residues. The CDR3 region is CASSELFTERTDTQYF. The CDR3, as DNA: TGCGCCAGCAGTGAGTTGTTCACGGAGAGAACAGATACGCAGTATTTT.

The chain has TRBV4-3 and TRBJ1-2; D is ambiguous. Deletions cut 0 bases from V and 8 bases from J, with 31 bases between. The CDR3 runs 20 residues. CDR1 is LGHNA and CDR2 is YSLEER in the germline V gene. This CDR3 reads CASSQDGESHAAPLPKGYTF. CDR3 nucleotides: TGCGCCAGCAGCCAAGACGGGGAGAGTCACGCCGCACCTTTACCAAAGGGCTACACCTTC.

The chain couples TRBV9 to TRBJ1-3, with TRBD1 identical over 7 bases. This CDR3 region has 15 residues. CDR1 SGDLS and CDR2 YYNGEE come from the germline V gene. The trim removed 4 bases at V and 8 bases at J, leaving 12 bases unmatched. Here the CDR3 reads CASSLEGQYLDTIYF. CDR3 bases: TGTGCCAGCAGCCTAGAGGGACAGTACTTAGACACCATATATTTT.

This clone came up once. This chain links TRBV5-1 with TRBJ2-7; TRBD2 matches 7 bases. Germline lookup yields CDR1 SGHRS and CDR2 YFSETQ. Losses at the gene ends were 5 bases for V and 3 bases for J; bases not matched to a gene: 11. The CDR3 has 15 amino acids. CDR3 residues: CASSFKTSENYEQYF. The CDR3 DNA reads TGCGCCAGCAGTTTTAAAACTAGCGAGAACTACGAGCAGTACTTC. Full variable domain (missing parts from reference TRBV5-1 and TRBJ2-7): KAGVTQTPRYLIKTRGQQVTLSCSPISGHRSVSWYQQTPGQGLQFLFEYFSETQRNKGNFPGRFSGRQFSNSRSEMNVSTLELGDSALYLCASSFKTSENYEQYFGPGTRLTVT.

V gene TRBV27 combines with J gene TRBJ2-1; maybe TRBD1 (5 bases). Deletions cut 2 bases from V and 5 bases from J, with 10 bases between. The germline gives CDR1 MNHEY, CDR2 SMNVEV (reference sequence). The CDR3 contains 14 residues. The CDR3 reads CASSLSWGHNEQFF. CDR3 DNA: TGTGCCAGCAGTTTAAGCTGGGGCCACAATGAGCAGTTCTTC.

V and J are TRBV5-5 and TRBJ2-2; D unresolved. The germline V and J ends were trimmed by 0 bases and 6 bases, with 3 bases remaining between them. The CDR3 loop spans 12 amino acids. Per the germline V gene, CDR1 is SGHKS and CDR2 is YYEKEE (reference sequence). Written as DNA, the CDR3 is TGTGCCAGCAGCTTGGACTCCGGGGAGCTGTTTTTT. It specifies CASSLDSGELFF.

V usage is TRBV9 and J usage is TRBJ2-2, with 9 bases aligning to TRBD1. The CDR3 contains 17 residues. Losses at the gene ends were 4 bases for V and 1 base for J; bases not matched to a gene: 8. Per germline, CDR1 SGDLS and CDR2 YYNGEE. The CDR3 DNA is TGTGCCAGCAGCCCAGTACCGGGACAGGGGAACACCGGGGAGCTGTTTTTT. It specifies CASSPVPGQGNTGELFF.

This clone has only one observation. This rearrangement joins TRBV30 to TRBJ1-4, with D uncertain. The CDR3 has 11 residues. The V end lost 3 bases, the J end lost 8 bases, and 7 bases lay between the germline ends. Per germline, CDR1 GTSNPN and CDR2 SVGIG (reference sequence). This CDR3 reads CAWRVREKLFF. Written as DNA, the CDR3 is TGTGCCTGGAGGGTACGGGAAAAACTGTTTTTT.

The chain uses TRBV28 and TRBJ2-3; D remains unclear. Trimming left V 6 bases short and J 3 bases short, with 13 bases between. CDR1 is MDHEN, CDR2 SYDVKM, per germline. The CDR3 contains 14 residues. CDR3 DNA: TGTGCCAGCAGACTGGGGATGGGGACAGATACGCAGTATTTT. It translates to CASRLGMGTDTQYF. Together with reference TRBV28 and TRBJ2-3, the CDR3 gives the full variable domain: DVKVTQSSRYLVKRTGEKVFLECVQDMDHENMFWYRQDPGLGLRLIYFSYDVKMKEKGDIPEGYSVSREKKERFSLILESASTNQTSMYLCASRLGMGTDTQYFGPGTRLTVL.

The chain is built from TRBV7-2 and TRBJ1-4; D is possibly TRBD1 (6 bases). The CDR3 sequence is 16 residues long. Trimming removed 4 bases at V and 6 bases at J, with 18 bases between. CDR1 and CDR2 from the germline V gene are SGHTA and FQGNSA. The CDR3 region has the DNA TGTGCCAGCAGCTCCGAGGGGGAGGGGTCAGATGAAAAACTGTTTTTT. This gives the protein CASSSEGEGSDEKLFF. Based on the CDR3 plus reference TRBV7-2 and TRBJ1-4, the full variable domain is GAGVSQSPSNKVTEKGKDVELRCDPISGHTALYWYRQSLGQGLEFLIYFQGNSAPDKSGLPSDRFSAERTGGSVSTLTIQRTQQEDSAVYLCASSSEGEGSDEKLFFGSGTQLSVL.

This clone was recorded once. V is TRBV10-3 and J is TRBJ2-3; a possible D gene is TRBD2 (6 bases). This CDR3 region has 15 residues. V lost 10 bases and J 2 bases, leaving 19 bases between the germline ends. Germline CDR1 ENHRY, CDR2 SYGVKD. CDR3 in DNA: TGTGCCACCGTCGTTGGCGCGGGATCCACAGATACGCAGTATTTT. It is translated as CATVVGAGSTDTQYF.

The chain carries TRBV28 and TRBJ2-1; D is uncertain. This CDR3 is 16 amino acids long. Germline values: CDR1 MDHEN, CDR2 SYDVKM. Trimming stripped 8 bases from V and 1 base from J, with 18 bases between. CDR3 nucleotide sequence: TGTGCCAGCGGGCTTTGGACGGAAGGGTCCTACAATGAGCAGTTCTTC. Amino acid sequence: CASGLWTEGSYNEQFF.

V and J are TRBV27 and TRBJ2-5, with TRBD2 matching 10 bases. The CDR3 is made up of 16 amino acids. Germline V gives CDR1 MNHEY, CDR2 SMNVEV (reference sequence). J was trimmed by 5 bases and V by 6 bases; bases with no gene match: 12. CDR3 region: CASSPWTSGRLETQYF. CDR3 DNA: TGTGCCAGCAGCCCTTGGACTAGCGGCCGATTGGAGACCCAGTACTTC.

This chain connects TRBV9 to TRBJ2-2, with 8 positions matching TRBD1. CDR3 length: 17 amino acids. Germline V CDR1 and CDR2: SGDLS, YYNGEE. Germline trimming cut 3 bases from V and 6 bases from J; bases unmatched to any gene: 13. The CDR3 DNA is TGTGCCAGCAGCGCTAACTCGAGGACAGGGAGCTCCGGGGAGCTGTTTTTT. This translates into CASSANSRTGSSGELFF.

The V and J genes are TRBV10-2 and TRBJ2-1; the match to TRBD2 covers 9 bases. V was pared by 2 bases and J by 10 bases, with 9 bases of the junction left unmatched. CDR3 length equals 15 residues. Germline loops: CDR1 WSHSY, CDR2 SAAADI. CDR3 in amino acids: CASSETSGSGGEQFF. DNA for the CDR3: TGCGCCAGCAGTGAGACGAGCGGGAGCGGGGGGGAGCAGTTCTTC.

A single count supports this clone. The rearrangement uses TRBV30 and TRBJ1-1; D is undetermined. CDR1 is GTSNPN, CDR2 SVGIG, per germline (reference sequence). CDR3 length: 14 residues. Trimming cost V 2 bases and J 4 bases, with 14 bases left between them. This CDR3 reads CAWSKPRETTEAFF. The CDR3 DNA is TGTGCCTGGAGTAAACCCAGAGAGACCACTGAAGCTTTCTTT.

The rearrangement links TRBV19 to TRBJ1-1; no clear D gene. The CDR3 has 13 residues. CDR1 and CDR2 (germline): LNHDA, SQIVND (reference sequence). The ends were cut back, 9 bases at V and 0 bases at J, with 11 bases in the middle. The CDR3 protein is CASRPIMNTEAFF. The CDR3, as DNA: TGTGCCAGCCGTCCTATTATGAACACTGAAGCTTTCTTT. The variable domain in full, completed from reference TRBV19 and TRBJ1-1, reads DGGITQSPKYLFRKEGQNVTLSCEQNLNHDAMYWYRQDPGQGLRLIYYSQIVNDFQKGDIAEGYSVSREKKESFPLTVTSAQKNPTAFYLCASRPIMNTEAFFGQGTRLTVV.

The chain carries TRBV28 and TRBJ1-1, with D tentatively TRBD1 (6 bases). V was shortened by 2 bases and J by 0 bases, with 7 bases between the two germline ends. In germline, CDR1 is MDHEN, CDR2 SYDVKM. The CDR3 runs 14 residues. CDR3 bases: TGTGCCAGCAGTTTACAGGGGATGAACACTGAAGCTTTCTTT. Protein: CASSLQGMNTEAFF.

The CDR3 sequence is CASSLVGGLSHEQYF. The CDR3 DNA is TGCGCCAGCAGCTTGGTGGGGGGGCTTTCCCACGAGCAGTACTTC. The V and J genes are TRBV5-1 and TRBJ2-7; D might be TRBD2 (7 bases). There are 15 residues in the CDR3. CDR1 SGHRS and CDR2 YFSETQ come from the germline V gene. The germline V and J ends were trimmed by 0 bases and 5 bases, with 15 bases remaining between them.

The table lists this clone with a count of one. This chain links TRBV5-4 with TRBJ2-7, with 9 bases identical to TRBD2. The CDR3 has 16 amino acids. The germline gives CDR1 SGHNT, CDR2 YYREEE (reference sequence). The ends lost 2 bases at V and 4 bases at J; junction bases unmatched: 10. The CDR3 protein is CASSFMGSGGGYEQYF. CDR3 DNA: TGTGCCAGCAGCTTCATGGGTAGCGGGGGAGGTTACGAGCAGTACTTC.

The chain couples TRBV9 to TRBJ2-7, with D perhaps given as TRBD1 or TRBD2 (5 bases each). The CDR3 length is 15 residues. Germline V gives CDR1 SGDLS, CDR2 YYNGEE. V dropped 0 bases and J dropped 3 bases, with 13 bases sitting between them. CDR3 residues: CASSVGVGDGYEQYF. CDR3 bases: TGTGCCAGCAGCGTAGGCGTCGGGGACGGCTACGAGCAGTACTTC.

A remark on this clone: Within the sample, other DNA sequences also encode this same CDR3. The chain recombines TRBV6-1 with TRBJ2-7; D is unresolved. V lost 3 bases and J lost 0, with 6 bases in between. CDR3 length: 13 amino acids. Germline-derived CDR1 and CDR2 are MNHNS and SASEGT. The CDR3 coding sequence is TGTGCCAGCAGTGAGGGGTACTCCTACGAGCAGTACTTC. Amino acid sequence: CASSEGYSYEQYF.